The present entry profiles one T cell receptor beta chain with its context. Its matching antigen is unknown. Germline loops: CDR1 LNHDA, CDR2 SQIVND (reference sequence). This CDR3 spans 17 amino acids. The V and J ends lost 1 base and 3 bases, in that order; junction bases with no gene match: 5. PCR amplification relied on 60 Vbeta primers (plus 13 Jbeta primers). TCRdb keeps only in-frame clones here, not all; method: immunoSEQ multiplex PCR. The table includes about 160,000 clones, around 80% detected once. The data stem from a study of cytomegalovirus exposure and HLA in healthy donors. Findings and limits, study-wide: Researchers reported from a later analysis that most CMV-associated TCR beta chains appeared HLA-restricted.

The V gene is TRBV19, the J gene TRBJ2-1; 11 nucleotides agree with TRBD2. This receptor was obtained from a man aged 18 to 30 in good health and CMV-seronegative. The sequenced material came from PBMCs. The CDR3 bases are TGTGCCAGTAGTATAGCCCTAGCGGGAGGATACTACAATGAGCAGTTCTTC. The encoded protein is CASSIALAGGYYNEQFF.